The 2 T cell receptor beta chains in this list originate from one sample, sequenced in a study of response to subunit inactivated influenza vaccine. TCRdb ran MiXCR on the RT-PCR reads and lists one entry per CDR3 protein. The table shows approximately 680,000 distinct CDR3 sequences, with approximately 15% occurring only once. Source: PBMCs from blood, taken 11 to 12 days after vaccination. All receptors derive from a man aged 50 to 59 who received an inactivated influenza vaccine.

The genes are TRBV12-3 or TRBV12-4 and TRBJ2-5, with no clear D. Trimming shortened V by 1 base and J by 5 bases, and 14 bases separated the two germline ends. This CDR3 is 15 amino acids long. The CDR3 is CASSLEGRTAETQYF. The CDR3, as DNA: TGTGCCAGCAGTTTAGAGGGAAGGACGGCGGAGACCCAGTACTTC.

This clonotype was detected ten times or more. The chain links TRBV18 to TRBJ2-5; weak D call: TRBD2 (5 bases). Germline loops: CDR1 KGHSH, CDR2 LQKENI. V gave up 0 bases and J gave up 5 bases, with 13 bases separating them. This CDR3 is built from 15 residues. The CDR3 coding sequence is TGTGCCAGCTCACCACCTGGGCTAGCCGGCGAGACCCAGTACTTC. This translates into CASSPPGLAGETQYF.